Below, 28 T cell receptor beta chains from the same sample are listed, as sequenced in a study of shared T cell receptors in the human thymus (dated by TCRdb to the early 2020s). The library was prepared using the immunoSEQ multiplex PCR assay. TCRdb's version of the immuneACCESS table is confined to in-frame rearrangements and falls short of the full clone set. An unresolved V gene accounts for under half of the shortfall where checked; the remainder is of unknown origin. This sample comprises 700,000 or so clones, 70% to 90% of them detected only once. Around 0.01% of the sample belongs to the ten largest clones. This sample was also put to use in a study of human thymus T cells.

The sequencing sample was made of thymocytes. Receptors were obtained from a girl under three years old with a congenital heart defect. Donor details come from another sample of the same person, matched by shared clones.

This clone has more than one count but fewer than ten. The gene calls are TRBV10-3 and TRBJ1-1; D gene uncertain. Germline loops: CDR1 ENHRY, CDR2 SYGVKD. The CDR3 extends over 15 amino acids. V lost 0 bases and J 0 bases, leaving 8 bases between the germline ends. In DNA, the CDR3 is TGTGCCATCAGTGAGTCGCCGAGCATGAACACTGAAGCTTTCTTT. Amino acids: CAISESPSMNTEAFF.

The chain uses TRBV28 and TRBJ2-3, with D possibly matching TRBD2 (7 bases). V lost 7 bases and J lost 2, with 19 bases in between. The CDR3 covers 16 residues. Germline V gene lookup returns CDR1 MDHEN and CDR2 SYDVKM. The DNA for the CDR3 is TGTGCCAGCAAGACACCGACGGGGGGCCCCACAGATACGCAGTATTTT. This sequence encodes CASKTPTGGPTDTQYF.

The chain recombines TRBV19 with TRBJ1-2; 8 bases agree with TRBD1. The CDR3 is 14 amino acids. Germline loops: CDR1 LNHDA, CDR2 SQIVND (reference sequence). V trimming: 10 bases; J trimming: 5 bases; junction bases outside the gene matches: 12. This chain's CDR3 is CATAEWTGHYGYTF. The CDR3, as DNA: TGTGCCACCGCAGAGTGGACAGGGCATTATGGCTACACCTTC.

This sequence joins TRBV5-6 and TRBJ1-1; no definite D call. The CDR3 has 13 residues. CDR1 and CDR2 from the germline V gene are SGHDT and YYEEEE. V lost 1 base to trimming and J lost 5 bases, with 9 bases between them. The DNA of the CDR3 is TGTGCCAGCAGCTTGCCTAGTTGGACTGAAGCTTTCTTT. It codes for CASSLPSWTEAFF.

The V gene is TRBV14, the J gene TRBJ2-5, with D possibly TRBD2 on 7 matching bases. V was trimmed by 2 bases and J by 4 bases, leaving 20 bases between them. This CDR3 has 17 residues. CDR1 and CDR2 (germline): SGHDN, FVKESK. The DNA of the CDR3 is TGTGCCAGCAGCCAACCCCGGAAGGGGGGGCTCCGAGAGACCCAGTACTTC. This encodes CASSQPRKGGLRETQYF. Full variable domain (rest looked up from reference TRBV14 and TRBJ2-5): EAGVTQFPSHSVIEKGQTVTLRCDPISGHDNLYWYRRVMGKEIKFLLHFVKESKQDESGMPNNRFLAERTGGTYSTLKVQPAELEDSGVYFCASSQPRKGGLRETQYFGPGTRLLVL.

The rearrangement links TRBV18 to TRBJ1-5, with D hard to call. The CDR3 runs to 13 residues. The V gene's germline CDR1 is KGHSH and CDR2 LQKENI. V dropped 2 bases and J dropped 3 bases, with 5 bases sitting between them. CDR3 sequence (DNA): TGTGCCAGCTCACCAGACAACAATCAGCCCCAGCATTTT. This gives the protein CASSPDNNQPQHF.

The chain links TRBV7-6 to TRBJ2-5, with 9 bases identical to TRBD1. This CDR3 contains 20 residues. CDR1 is SGHVS, CDR2 FNYEAQ, per germline. The V segment lost 5 bases and the J segment 1 base; nucleotides outside the gene matches: 20. The CDR3 sequence is CASSPLGAVVGQGGQETQYF. In nucleotides, the CDR3 is TGTGCCAGCAGCCCCCTCGGGGCAGTTGTGGGACAGGGTGGCCAAGAGACCCAGTACTTC. The variable domain in full, with the rest retrieved from reference TRBV7-6 and TRBJ2-5, is GAGVSQSPRYKVTKRGQDVALRCDPISGHVSLYWYRQALGQGPEFLTYFNYEAQQDKSGLPNDRFSAERPEGSISTLTIQRTEQRDSAMYRCASSPLGAVVGQGGQETQYFGPGTRLLVL.

This clone showed up just once. V is TRBV27 and J is TRBJ1-2; 7 nucleotides align to TRBD1. Looked up from germline, CDR1 is MNHEY and CDR2 is SMNVEV (reference sequence). This CDR3 has 13 amino acids. V lost 5 bases and J lost 5; bases outside the gene matches: 5. CDR3 bases: TGTGCCAGCAGTAGAGAGGGGGCTTATGGCTACACCTTC. Its protein product is CASSREGAYGYTF.

The chain carries TRBV29-1 and TRBJ2-5, with 7 bases aligning to TRBD2. This CDR3 has 16 amino acids. The J segment lost 1 base and the V segment lost 4 bases, leaving 12 bases of the junction unmatched. CDR1 and CDR2 (germline): SQVTM, ANQGSEA. The DNA of the CDR3 is TGCAGCGTTGGCTTTATAACGGGGGGACTCCAAGAGACCCAGTACTTC. Translated: CSVGFITGGLQETQYF.

V gene TRBV6-1 combines with J gene TRBJ1-3; a weak D match, TRBD1 (6 bases). Trimming cost V 10 bases and J 0 bases, with 10 bases left between them. The CDR3 consists of 13 residues. Germline values: CDR1 MNHNS, CDR2 SASEGT. The CDR3 is CANKGDSGNTIYF. The CDR3 DNA sequence: TGTGCCAACAAGGGGGACTCTGGAAACACCATATATTTT.

The chain uses TRBV10-3 and TRBJ1-5; 8 bases map to TRBD1. Germline-derived CDR1 and CDR2 are ENHRY and SYGVKD. The J segment lost 10 bases and the V segment lost 8 bases, leaving 19 bases of the junction unmatched. CDR3 length: 16 residues. CDR3: CAIGEPRDRSKEPQHF. Here the CDR3 DNA reads TGTGCCATCGGCGAACCCCGGGACAGGAGTAAGGAACCCCAGCATTTT.

The chain couples TRBV7-9 to TRBJ2-4; no clear D gene. V lost 3 bases and J lost 6, with 12 bases in between. Germline assignment: CDR1 SEHNR and CDR2 FQNEAQ (reference sequence). The CDR3 runs 14 residues. This CDR3 reads CASSFAGDGNIQYF. CDR3 sequence (DNA): TGTGCCAGCAGCTTCGCAGGTGATGGAAACATTCAGTACTTC. Based on the CDR3 plus reference TRBV7-9 and TRBJ2-4, the full variable domain is DTGVSQNPRHKITKRGQNVTFRCDPISEHNRLYWYRQTLGQGPEFLTYFQNEAQLEKSRLLSDRFSAERPKGSFSTLEIQRTEQGDSAMYLCASSFAGDGNIQYFGAGTRLSVL.

Comments on this clone: At the DNA level, this CDR3 is encoded by other sequences in the same sample as well. The CDR3 region is CASSQGDRSSYEQYF. The CDR3, as DNA: TGTGCCAGCAGCCAAGGTGACAGGAGCTCCTACGAGCAGTACTTC. V gene TRBV14 combines with J gene TRBJ2-7; tentatively, D is TRBD1 (6 bases). CDR1 is SGHDN, CDR2 FVKESK, per germline. V gave up 1 base and J gave up 0 bases, with 10 bases separating them. The CDR3 is made up of 15 amino acids.

A remark on this clone: Other DNA sequences in the same sample also yield this CDR3. The chain links TRBV29-1 to TRBJ2-7; 8 bases line up with TRBD1. V shed 6 bases and J 0 bases; nucleotides not matched to a gene: 4. This CDR3 comprises 13 residues. Germline V gives CDR1 SQVTM, CDR2 ANQGSEA. The CDR3 bases are TGCAGCGTCCCGGGACAGGCCTCCTACGAGCAGTACTTC. Translated, it gives CSVPGQASYEQYF.

This clone was observed a single time. The rearrangement joins TRBV12-5 to TRBJ1-5; a possible D gene is TRBD1 (6 bases). Germline CDR1 reads LGHNT; CDR2 reads FRNRAP. There are 16 residues in the CDR3. The V and J ends lost 5 bases and 3 bases respectively, with 17 bases between them. CDR3: CASGPTGTSNNQPQHF. Here the CDR3 DNA reads TGTGCTAGTGGTCCTACCGGGACAAGCAACAATCAGCCCCAGCATTTT. Variable domain in full (rest from reference TRBV12-5 and TRBJ1-5): DARVTQTPRHKVTEMGQEVTMRCQPILGHNTVFWYRQTMMQGLELLAYFRNRAPLDDSGMPKDRFSAEMPDATLATLKIQPSEPRDSAVYFCASGPTGTSNNQPQHFGDGTRLSIL.

V is TRBV19 and J is TRBJ1-3; D is undetermined. Trimming took 7 bases from V and 0 from J, leaving 10 bases between them. The germline CDR1 and CDR2 sequences are LNHDA and SQIVND (reference sequence). The CDR3 totals 14 residues. For the CDR3, the DNA is TGTGCCAGTACATTCCGAGCCTCTGGAAACACCATATATTTT. As protein: CASTFRASGNTIYF.

The genes are TRBV6-6 and TRBJ1-2; D call uncertain. The CDR3 spans 14 residues. CDR1 and CDR2 from the germline V gene are MNHNY and SVGAGI (reference sequence). Trimming stripped 6 bases from V and 0 bases from J, with 11 bases between. CDR3 DNA: TGTGCCAGCAGACCGAGGGCAGCTAACTATGGCTACACCTTC. Amino acids: CASRPRAANYGYTF.

The chain links TRBV27 to TRBJ1-2, with a possible D match to TRBD1 (6 bases). Germline loops: CDR1 MNHEY, CDR2 SMNVEV (reference sequence). Trimming removed 7 bases from V and 3 bases from J, with 18 bases in between. The CDR3 has 15 amino acids. CDR3 sequence: CASNPLGSGDYGYTF. CDR3 DNA sequence: TGTGCCAGCAACCCCCTAGGGTCAGGGGACTATGGCTACACCTTC.

This clone was recorded only once. The rearrangement uses TRBV4-1 and TRBJ2-7; the match to TRBD1 covers 8 bases. Unmatched junction bases numbered 1, after V lost 1 base and J lost 5 bases. CDR3 length: 13 residues. Germline V gene lookup returns CDR1 MGHRA and CDR2 YSYEKL. The CDR3 DNA follows: TGCGCCAGCAGCCAAGGGACAGGGAACGAGCAGTACTTC. Amino acids: CASSQGTGNEQYF.

The rearrangement links TRBV4-1 to TRBJ2-6, with D possibly being TRBD2 (6 bases). Germline CDR1 MGHRA, CDR2 YSYEKL. V dropped 3 bases and J dropped 2 bases, with 29 bases sitting between them. The CDR3 extends over 22 amino acids. The CDR3 DNA follows: TGCGCCAGCAGCCACCCTTCTGATGCCCGGGACTCAACTCTGGCTGGGGCCAACGTCCTGACTTTC. Amino acid sequence: CASSHPSDARDSTLAGANVLTF.

Written as DNA, the CDR3 is TGTGCCAGCAGTCTTAACAGAGTCTATGGCTACACCTTC. Residues: CASSLNRVYGYTF. The chain joins TRBV27 to TRBJ1-2; no clear D gene. The V gene's germline CDR1 is MNHEY and CDR2 SMNVEV (reference sequence). The CDR3 loop spans 13 amino acids. V lost 5 bases to trimming and J lost 4 bases, with 11 bases between them.

The chain employs TRBV10-1 and TRBJ1-5; D unclear. The CDR3 is 10 amino acids. The germline V and J ends were trimmed by 9 bases and 7 bases, with 7 bases remaining between them. Per the germline V gene, CDR1 is WNHNN and CDR2 is SYGVQD (reference sequence). The CDR3 here is CARKTQPQHF. CDR3 in DNA: TGCGCCAGAAAGACACAGCCCCAGCATTTT.

The J gene is TRBJ2-7, the V gene TRBV27; 9 positions agree with TRBD1. Germline CDR1 is MNHEY and CDR2 is SMNVEV (reference sequence). V was pared by 2 bases and J by 3 bases, with 8 bases of the junction left unmatched. The CDR3 has 16 residues. CDR3: CASSLGSDRGNYEQYF. In DNA form, the CDR3 reads TGTGCCAGCAGTTTAGGGTCGGACAGGGGAAACTACGAGCAGTACTTC.

This clone has only one observation. The CDR3 nucleotides are TGTGCCTGGAGTGTACACCAGGGCGTGGGGGAGACCCAGTACTTC. It specifies CAWSVHQGVGETQYF. This chain connects TRBV30 to TRBJ2-5; weak D call: TRBD1 (5 bases). CDR1 GTSNPN and CDR2 SVGIG come from the germline V gene (reference sequence). V lost 0 bases and J 5 bases, leaving 16 bases between the germline ends. The CDR3 totals 15 residues. Complete variable domain (other parts from reference TRBV30 and TRBJ2-5): SQTIHQWPATLVQPVGSPLSLECTVEGTSNPNLYWYRQAAGRGLQLLFYSVGIGQISSEVPQNLSASRPQDRQFILSSKKLLLSDSGFYLCAWSVHQGVGETQYFGPGTRLLVL.

This chain links TRBV5-6 with TRBJ1-3, with TRBD1 as a possible D gene (6 bases). The CDR3 is 18 residues long. Trimming stripped 0 bases from V and 0 bases from J, with 16 bases between. From germline, CDR1 is SGHDT and CDR2 YYEEEE. CDR3 coding DNA: TGTGCCAGCAGCTTGGGGCCGGGACACATTAACTCTGGAAACACCATATATTTT. It is translated as CASSLGPGHINSGNTIYF.

The chain combines TRBV18 with TRBJ2-7; perhaps TRBD2 as D (5 bases). Looked up from germline, CDR1 is KGHSH and CDR2 is LQKENI. Between the trimmed V and J ends, which lost 3 bases and 6 bases, there was a span of 15 bases. The CDR3 is made up of 14 amino acids. DNA of the CDR3: TGTGCCAGCTCACCGCGAGAGTTCAGCGGCGAGCAGTACTTC. It translates to CASSPREFSGEQYF.

The chain joins TRBV7-3 to TRBJ2-1, with a weak D call TRBD2 (6 bases). The CDR3 consists of 17 residues. Trimming removed 1 base at V and 0 bases at J, with 13 bases between. Germline CDR1 and CDR2: SGHTA and FQGTGA. The CDR3 nucleotides are TGTGCCAGCAGCTTAAAACTAGCCGGGGGCTCCTACAATGAGCAGTTCTTC. Translation: CASSLKLAGGSYNEQFF.

This clone turned up a few times. The identical CDR3 is also encoded by other nucleotide sequences in the sample. The chain couples TRBV4-3 to TRBJ1-1, with D perhaps matching TRBD1 (5 bases). The CDR3 sequence is 14 residues long. CDR1 is LGHNA, CDR2 YSLEER, per germline. V lost 0 bases to trimming and J lost 5 bases, with 10 bases between them. This CDR3 is CASSQDPRGTEAFF. The CDR3 DNA is TGCGCCAGCAGCCAAGATCCGCGGGGGACTGAAGCTTTCTTT.